This T cell receptor (beta chain) is from a study of blood T cell repertoires in COVID-19. Across the whole study: Acute-phase and convalescent COVID-19 samples originated in the United States, Italy and Spain.

Germline CDR1 and CDR2: SGHRS and YFSETQ. The CDR3 loop spans 17 amino acids. V was pared by 3 bases and J by 7 bases, with 14 bases of the junction left unmatched. Sequenced by immunoSEQ multiplex PCR; TCRdb stores in-frame clones only, minus some. In the table there are fewer than 250,000 clones, approximately 90% of which are singletons. Participants came from around 25 US areas, aged roughly 18 to 90 years. Donors were grouped by their self-reported clinical history. The origin of this receptor is a man between 50 and 59 years old who had been exposed to COVID-19. Sequences were obtained from PBMCs or T cells enriched from blood (not recorded which). The chain couples TRBV5-1 to TRBJ2-1; 9 bases are shared with TRBD1. The CDR3 DNA reads TGCGCCAGCAGCTCCCCCCCTGGGACAGGGTATAGGAATGAGCAGTTCTTC. It translates to CASSSPPGTGYRNEQFF.